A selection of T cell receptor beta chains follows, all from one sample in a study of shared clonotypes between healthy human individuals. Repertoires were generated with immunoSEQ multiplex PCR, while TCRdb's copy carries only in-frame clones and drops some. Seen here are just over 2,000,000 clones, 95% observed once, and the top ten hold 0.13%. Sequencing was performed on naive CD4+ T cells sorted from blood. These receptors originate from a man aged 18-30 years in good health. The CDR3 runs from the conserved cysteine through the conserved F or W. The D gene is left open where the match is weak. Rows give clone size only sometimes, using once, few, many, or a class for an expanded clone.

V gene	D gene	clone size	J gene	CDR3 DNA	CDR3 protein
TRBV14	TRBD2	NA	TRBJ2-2	TGTGCCAGCAGCCAAGACCGGGGACTAGTAGCCGGGGAGCTGTTTTTT	CASSQDRGLVAGELFF
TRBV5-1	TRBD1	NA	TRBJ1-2	TGCGCCAGCAGCGGTCGAACAGGGGACCATGGCTACACCTTC	CASSGRTGDHGYTF
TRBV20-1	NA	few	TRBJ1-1	TGCAGTGCTCCATACGAGAGAGCCCCAACCTTT	CSAPYERAPTF
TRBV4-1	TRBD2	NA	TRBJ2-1	TGCGCCAGCAGCCAAGAAGTCCTTTCTAGCGGGGCCAATGAGCAGTTCTTC	CASSQEVLSSGANEQFF
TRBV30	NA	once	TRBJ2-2	TGTGCCTGGGACCTAGGAATCGTAACCGGGGAGCTGTTTTTT	CAWDLGIVTGELFF
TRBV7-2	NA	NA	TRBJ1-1	TGTGCCAGCAGCTTATCGGCGGTGAACACTGAAGCTTTCTTT	CASSLSAVNTEAFF
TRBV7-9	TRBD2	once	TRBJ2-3	TGTGCCAGCAGCTTATCGGGGGGGTCCGATACGCAGTATTTT	CASSLSGGSDTQYF
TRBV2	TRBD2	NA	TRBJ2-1	TGTGCCAGCAACGGGCTAGCGGTACGGAATGAGCAGTTCTTC	CASNGLAVRNEQFF
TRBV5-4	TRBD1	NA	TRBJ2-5	TGCGCCAGCAGCTGGGGACAGGACCAAGAGACCCAGTACTTC	CASSWGQDQETQYF
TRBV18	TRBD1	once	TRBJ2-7	TGTGCCAGCTCAACCGACAGGGCCTACGAGCAGTACTTC	CASSTDRAYEQYF
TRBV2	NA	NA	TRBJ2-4	TGTGCCAGCAGTGCATCTTCAGCAGGGAAAAACATTCAGTACTTC	CASSASSAGKNIQYF
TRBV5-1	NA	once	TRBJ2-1	TGCGCCAGCAGCCCGGACAGATACTCCTACAATGAGCAGTTCTTC	CASSPDRYSYNEQFF
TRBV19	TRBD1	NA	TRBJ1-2	TGTGCCAGTAGTATACCGGGACAGGGATTGGACTACACCTTC	CASSIPGQGLDYTF
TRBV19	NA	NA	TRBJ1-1	TGTGCCAGTAGTATAGCTCGGGAGAACACTGAAGCTTTCTTT	CASSIARENTEAFF
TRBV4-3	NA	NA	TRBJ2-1	TGCGCCAGCAGCCAAGATCGGGGGCCTTCCTACAATGAGCAGTTCTTC	CASSQDRGPSYNEQFF
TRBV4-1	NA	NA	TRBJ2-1	TGCGCCAGCAGCCAAGGGTTTCGCAATGAGCAGTTCTTC	CASSQGFRNEQFF
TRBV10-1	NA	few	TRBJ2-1	TGCGCCAGCAGTGAGGGATATGAGCAGTTCTTC	CASSEGYEQFF
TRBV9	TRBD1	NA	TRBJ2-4	TGTGCCAGCAGCACCGGGACAGGGGATTCCAAAAACATTCAGTACTTC	CASSTGTGDSKNIQYF
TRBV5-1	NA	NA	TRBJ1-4	TGCGCCAGCAGCTTGGTGAAGGGGACGGGGGCTGAAAAACTGTTTTTT	CASSLVKGTGAEKLFF
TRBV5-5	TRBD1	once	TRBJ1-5	TGTGCCAGCAGCCTACAGGGGGCGAGGCAGCCCCAGCATTTT	CASSLQGARQPQHF
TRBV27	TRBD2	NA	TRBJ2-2	TGTGCCAGCAGTTCGGGACTAGCGGGAGGGTCGACCGGGGAGCTGTTTTTT	CASSSGLAGGSTGELFF
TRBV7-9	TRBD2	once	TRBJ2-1	TGTGCCAGCAGCTTGGGACTAGTGGAGTTCTTC	CASSLGLVEFF
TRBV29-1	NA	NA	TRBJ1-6	TGCAGCGTTGGGTCTGAAAAACCCCTCCACTTT	CSVGSEKPLHF
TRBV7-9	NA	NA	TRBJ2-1	TGTGCCAGCAGCTTAACGGGAGTTAGGGATTACAATGAGCAGTTCTTC	CASSLTGVRDYNEQFF
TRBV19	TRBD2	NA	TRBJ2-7	TGTGCCAGTAGTACCCTAGCGGGGGGACCTTACGAGCAGTACTTC	CASSTLAGGPYEQYF
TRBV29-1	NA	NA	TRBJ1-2	TGCAGCGTTCGGGGGGACGGCCGTGGGTATGGCTACACCTTC	CSVRGDGRGYGYTF
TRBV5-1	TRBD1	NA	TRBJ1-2	TGCGCCAGCAGCTTGGAACAGGGGACTATAGAGGGCTACACCTTC	CASSLEQGTIEGYTF
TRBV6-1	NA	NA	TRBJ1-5	TGTGCCAGCACCCTGATTAGCAATCAGCCCCAGCATTTT	CASTLISNQPQHF
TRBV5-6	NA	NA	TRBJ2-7	TGTGCCAGCAGCTTGGGAATGCCCGGACAGTCAAGCTTC	CASSLGMPGQSSF
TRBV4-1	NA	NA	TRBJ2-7	TGCGCCAGCAGCCAACCAACAGGGTACGAGCAGTACTTC	CASSQPTGYEQYF
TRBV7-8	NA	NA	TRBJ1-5	TGTGCCAGCAGCTTAGTTTTCCGGAATAGCAATCAGCCCCAGCATTTT	CASSLVFRNSNQPQHF
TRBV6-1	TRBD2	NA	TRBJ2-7	TGTGCCAGCAGACTAGCGGGAGGATCCTACGAGCAGTACTTC	CASRLAGGSYEQYF
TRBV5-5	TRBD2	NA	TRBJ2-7	TGTGCCAGCAGCCGGAGTAGCGGGTCTTACGAGCAGTACTTC	CASSRSSGSYEQYF
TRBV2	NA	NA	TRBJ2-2	TGTGCCAGCAACGACGAGGGGGGTAATATCGGGGAGCTGTTTTTT	CASNDEGGNIGELFF
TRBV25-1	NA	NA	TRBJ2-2	TGTGCCAGCATACGGGGCAACCTGAACACCGGGGAGCTGTTTTTT	CASIRGNLNTGELFF
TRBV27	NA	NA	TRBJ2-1	TGTGCCAGCAGTTTGGGGAGCTCCTACAATGAGCAGTTCTTC	CASSLGSSYNEQFF
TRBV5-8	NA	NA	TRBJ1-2	TGTGCCAGCACTGCGTGGGGGCGGGACTATGGCTACACCTTC	CASTAWGRDYGYTF
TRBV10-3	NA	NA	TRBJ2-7	TGTGCCATCAGTGTCGGAGAGGGGAGAGGGCAGTACTTC	CAISVGEGRGQYF
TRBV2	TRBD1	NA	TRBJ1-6	TGTGCCAGCAAACCCCGGAGAGGTACAGGGGGCGATAATTCACCCCTCCACTTT	CASKPRRGTGGDNSPLHF
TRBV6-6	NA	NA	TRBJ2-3	TGTGCCAGCGGAAGGGGAGCGGATACGCAGTATTTT	CASGRGADTQYF
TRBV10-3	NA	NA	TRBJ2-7	TGTGCCATAAGGGACGGTAGCTCCTACGAGCAGTACTTC	CAIRDGSSYEQYF